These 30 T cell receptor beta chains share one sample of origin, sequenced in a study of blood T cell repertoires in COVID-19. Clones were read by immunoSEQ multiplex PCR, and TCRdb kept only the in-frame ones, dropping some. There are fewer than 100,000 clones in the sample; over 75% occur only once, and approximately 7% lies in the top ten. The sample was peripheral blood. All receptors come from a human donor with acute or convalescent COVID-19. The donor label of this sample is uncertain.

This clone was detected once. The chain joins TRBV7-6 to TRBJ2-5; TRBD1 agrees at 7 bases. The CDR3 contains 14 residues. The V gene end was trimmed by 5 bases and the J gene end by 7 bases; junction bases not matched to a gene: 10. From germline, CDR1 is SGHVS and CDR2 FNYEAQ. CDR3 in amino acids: CASSLTDRALTQYF. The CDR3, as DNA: TGTGCCAGCAGCCTAACCGACAGGGCGCTGACCCAGTACTTC.

The CDR3 bases are TGTGCCAGCAGGGACAGGGGGAACACCGGGGAGCTGTTTTTT. Its protein product is CASRDRGNTGELFF. The chain links TRBV27 to TRBJ2-2, with 9 bases identical to TRBD1. The CDR3 sequence is 14 residues long. Germline V gene data show CDR1 as MNHEY and CDR2 as SMNVEV (reference sequence). Trimming removed 6 bases from V and 1 base from J; junction bases left unmatched: 0.

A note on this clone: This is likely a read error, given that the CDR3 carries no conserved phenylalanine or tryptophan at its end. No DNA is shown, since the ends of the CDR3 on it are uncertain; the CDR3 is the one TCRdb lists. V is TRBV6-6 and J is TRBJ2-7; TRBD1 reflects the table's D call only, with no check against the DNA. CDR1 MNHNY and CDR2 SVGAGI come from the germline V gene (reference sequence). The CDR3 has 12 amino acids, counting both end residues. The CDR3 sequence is CASSYPGTERML.

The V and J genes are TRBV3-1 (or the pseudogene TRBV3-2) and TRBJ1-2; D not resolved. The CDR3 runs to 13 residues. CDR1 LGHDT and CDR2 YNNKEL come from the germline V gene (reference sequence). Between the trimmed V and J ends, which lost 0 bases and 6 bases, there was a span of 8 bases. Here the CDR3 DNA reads TGTGCCAGCAGCCAAGAGTGGGCCGATGGCTACACCTTC. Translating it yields CASSQEWADGYTF.

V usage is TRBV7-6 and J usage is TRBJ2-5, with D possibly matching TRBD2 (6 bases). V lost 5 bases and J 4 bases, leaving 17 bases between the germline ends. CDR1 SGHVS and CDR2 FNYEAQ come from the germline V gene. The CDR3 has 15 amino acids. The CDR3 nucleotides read TGTGCCAGCAGCCCCGGGCTGCGGGGCGTAGAGACCCAGTACTTC. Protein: CASSPGLRGVETQYF.

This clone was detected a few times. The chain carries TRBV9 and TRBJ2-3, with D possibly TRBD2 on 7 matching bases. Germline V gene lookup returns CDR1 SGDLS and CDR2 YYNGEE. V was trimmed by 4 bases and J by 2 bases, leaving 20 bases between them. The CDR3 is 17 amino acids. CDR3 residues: CASSPVWGGDSTDTQYF. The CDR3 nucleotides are TGTGCCAGCAGCCCTGTCTGGGGGGGCGATTCCACAGATACGCAGTATTTT.

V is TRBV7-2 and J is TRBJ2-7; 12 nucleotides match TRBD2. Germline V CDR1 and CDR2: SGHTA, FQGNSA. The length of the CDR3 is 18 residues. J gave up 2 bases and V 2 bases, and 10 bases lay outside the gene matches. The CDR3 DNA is TGTGCCAGCAGCTTAAGGCCCGCGACTAGCGGGAGACCCTACGAGCAGTACTTC. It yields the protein CASSLRPATSGRPYEQYF.

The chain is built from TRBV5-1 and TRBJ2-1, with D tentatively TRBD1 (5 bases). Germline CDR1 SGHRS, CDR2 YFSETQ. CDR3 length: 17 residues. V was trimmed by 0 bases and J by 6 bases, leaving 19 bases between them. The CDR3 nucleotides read TGCGCCAGCAGCTTGGAGACGGACATCGGCTCCGGCAATGAGCAGTTCTTC. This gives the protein CASSLETDIGSGNEQFF.

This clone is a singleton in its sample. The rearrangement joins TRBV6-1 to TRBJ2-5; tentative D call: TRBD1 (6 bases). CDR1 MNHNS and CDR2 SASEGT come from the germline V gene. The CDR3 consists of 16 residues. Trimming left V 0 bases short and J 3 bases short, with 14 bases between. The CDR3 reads CASSEAVGTSKETQYF. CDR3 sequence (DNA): TGTGCCAGCAGTGAAGCCGTCGGGACAAGCAAAGAGACCCAGTACTTC.

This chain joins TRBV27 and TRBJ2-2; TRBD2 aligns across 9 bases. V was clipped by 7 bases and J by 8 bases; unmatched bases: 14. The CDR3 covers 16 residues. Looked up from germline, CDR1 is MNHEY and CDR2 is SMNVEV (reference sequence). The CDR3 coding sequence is TGTGCCAGCACTGGCGGGGTAGCGGGGGCCCGTGGGGAGCTGTTTTTT. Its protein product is CASTGGVAGARGELFF.

The CDR3 sequence: CASSLDPGGNSPLHF. The CDR3 coding sequence is TGTGCCAGCAGCTTGGACCCAGGGGGTAATTCACCCCTCCACTTT. This chain uses TRBV5-5 with TRBJ1-6; 7 nucleotides agree with TRBD1. V shed 0 bases and J 6 bases; nucleotides not matched to a gene: 3. The CDR3 is made up of 15 amino acids. Germline CDR1 reads SGHKS; CDR2 reads YYEKEE (reference sequence).

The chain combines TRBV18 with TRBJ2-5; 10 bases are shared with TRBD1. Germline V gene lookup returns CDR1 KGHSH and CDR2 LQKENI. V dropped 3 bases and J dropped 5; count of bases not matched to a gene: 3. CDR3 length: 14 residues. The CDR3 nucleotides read TGTGCCAGCTCACCGACAGGGGGCAGGGAGACCCAGTACTTC. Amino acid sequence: CASSPTGGRETQYF.

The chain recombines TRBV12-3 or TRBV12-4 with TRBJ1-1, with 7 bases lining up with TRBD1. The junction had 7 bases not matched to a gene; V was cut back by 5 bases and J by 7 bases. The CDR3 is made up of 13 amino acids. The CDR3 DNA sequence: TGTGCCAGCAGTCGAGGACAGGACCGTGAAGCTTTCTTT. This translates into CASSRGQDREAFF.

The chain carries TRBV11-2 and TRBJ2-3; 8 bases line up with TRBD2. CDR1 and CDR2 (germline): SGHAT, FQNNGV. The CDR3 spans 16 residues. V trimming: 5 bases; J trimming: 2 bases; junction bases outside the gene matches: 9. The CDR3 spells CASSPRGGDPTDTQYF. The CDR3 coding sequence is TGTGCCAGCAGCCCCCGGGGGGGGGATCCCACAGATACGCAGTATTTT. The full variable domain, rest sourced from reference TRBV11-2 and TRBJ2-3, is EAGVAQSPRYKIIEKRQSVAFWCNPISGHATLYWYQQILGQGPKLLIQFQNNGVVDDSQLPKDRFSAERLKGVDSTLKIQPAKLEDSAVYLCASSPRGGDPTDTQYFGPGTRLTVL.

The CDR3 is CAFSTRTGAGSGNTIYF. Here the CDR3 DNA reads TGTGCCTTCTCTACTCGTACAGGGGCGGGCTCTGGAAACACCATATATTTT. The V and J genes are TRBV30 and TRBJ1-3, with 7 bases aligning to TRBD1. The germline V gene has CDR1 GTSNPN and CDR2 SVGIG (reference sequence). J was trimmed by 0 bases and V by 7 bases; bases with no gene match: 15. The CDR3 is 17 residues long.

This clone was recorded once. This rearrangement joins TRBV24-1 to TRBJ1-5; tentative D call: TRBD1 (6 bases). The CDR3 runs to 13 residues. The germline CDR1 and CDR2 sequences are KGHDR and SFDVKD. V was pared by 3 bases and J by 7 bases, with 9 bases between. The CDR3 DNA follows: TGTGCCACCAGTGATCGGCAGGGGCAGCCCCAGCATTTT. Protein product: CATSDRQGQPQHF.

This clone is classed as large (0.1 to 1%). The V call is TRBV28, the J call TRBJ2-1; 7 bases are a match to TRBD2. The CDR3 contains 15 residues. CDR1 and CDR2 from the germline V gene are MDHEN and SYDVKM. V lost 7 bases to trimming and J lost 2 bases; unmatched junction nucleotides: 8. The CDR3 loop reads CASNPLADPYNEQFF. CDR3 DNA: TGTGCCAGCAACCCTCTAGCGGACCCCTACAATGAGCAGTTCTTC.

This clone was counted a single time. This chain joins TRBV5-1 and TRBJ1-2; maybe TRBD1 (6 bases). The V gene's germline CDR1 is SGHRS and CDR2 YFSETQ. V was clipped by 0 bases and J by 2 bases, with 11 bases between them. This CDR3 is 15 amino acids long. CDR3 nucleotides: TGCGCCAGCAGCTTGGCCCTCGGACAGAACTATGGCTACACCTTC. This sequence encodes CASSLALGQNYGYTF.

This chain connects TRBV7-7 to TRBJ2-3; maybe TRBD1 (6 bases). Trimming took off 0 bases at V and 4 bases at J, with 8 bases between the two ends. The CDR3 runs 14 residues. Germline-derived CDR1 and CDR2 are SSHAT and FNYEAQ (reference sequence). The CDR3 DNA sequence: TGTGCCAGCAGCTTAGCAGCAGGGGCAGATACGCAGTATTTT. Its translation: CASSLAAGADTQYF.

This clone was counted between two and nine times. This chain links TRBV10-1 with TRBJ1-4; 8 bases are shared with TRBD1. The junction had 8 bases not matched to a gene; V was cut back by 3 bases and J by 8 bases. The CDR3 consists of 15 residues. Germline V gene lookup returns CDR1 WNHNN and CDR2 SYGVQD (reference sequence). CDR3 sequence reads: CASSEGQGVHEKLFF. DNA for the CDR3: TGCGCCAGCAGTGAAGGACAGGGAGTCCACGAAAAACTGTTTTTT.

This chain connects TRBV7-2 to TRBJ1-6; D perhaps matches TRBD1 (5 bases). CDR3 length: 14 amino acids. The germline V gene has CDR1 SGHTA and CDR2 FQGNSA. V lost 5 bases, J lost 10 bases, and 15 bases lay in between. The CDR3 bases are TGTGCCAGCAGCCTGGATAGGGGTGGCTCACCCCTCCACTTT. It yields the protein CASSLDRGGSPLHF.

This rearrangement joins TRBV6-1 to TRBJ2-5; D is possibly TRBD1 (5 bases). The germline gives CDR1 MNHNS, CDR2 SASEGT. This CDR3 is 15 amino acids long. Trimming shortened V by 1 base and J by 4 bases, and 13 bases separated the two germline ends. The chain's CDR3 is CASSEVLHRSETQYF. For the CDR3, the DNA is TGTGCCAGCAGTGAAGTATTGCACAGGTCAGAGACCCAGTACTTC.

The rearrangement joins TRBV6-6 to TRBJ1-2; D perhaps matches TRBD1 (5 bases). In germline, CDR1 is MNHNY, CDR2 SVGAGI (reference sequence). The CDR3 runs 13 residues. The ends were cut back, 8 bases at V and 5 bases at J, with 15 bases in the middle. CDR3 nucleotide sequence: TGTGCCAGCGTCTGGGAACAGGCTTATGGCTACACCTTC. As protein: CASVWEQAYGYTF.

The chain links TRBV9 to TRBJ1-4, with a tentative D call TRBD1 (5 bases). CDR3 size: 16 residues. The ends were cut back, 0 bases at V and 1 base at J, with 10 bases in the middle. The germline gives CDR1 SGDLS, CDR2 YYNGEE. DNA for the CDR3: TGTGCCAGCAGCGTAGGCAGGGTAGAAACTAATGAAAAACTGTTTTTT. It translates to CASSVGRVETNEKLFF.

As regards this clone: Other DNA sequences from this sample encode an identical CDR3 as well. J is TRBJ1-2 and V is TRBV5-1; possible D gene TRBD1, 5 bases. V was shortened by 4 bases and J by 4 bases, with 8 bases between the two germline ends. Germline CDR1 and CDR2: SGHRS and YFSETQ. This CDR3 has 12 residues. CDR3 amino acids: CASSLDTYGYTF. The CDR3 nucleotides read TGCGCCAGCAGCCTGGACACCTATGGCTACACCTTC.

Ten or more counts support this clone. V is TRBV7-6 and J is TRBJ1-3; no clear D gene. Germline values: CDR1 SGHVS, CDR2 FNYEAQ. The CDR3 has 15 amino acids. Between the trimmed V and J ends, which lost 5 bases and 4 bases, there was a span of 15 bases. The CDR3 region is CASSVGRESGNTIYF. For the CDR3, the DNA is TGTGCCAGCAGCGTGGGCCGGGAGTCCGGAAACACCATATATTTT. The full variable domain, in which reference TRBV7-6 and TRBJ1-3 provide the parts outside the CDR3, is GAGVSQSPRYKVTKRGQDVALRCDPISGHVSLYWYRQALGQGPEFLTYFNYEAQQDKSGLPNDRFSAERPEGSISTLTIQRTEQRDSAMYRCASSVGRESGNTIYFGEGSWLTVV.

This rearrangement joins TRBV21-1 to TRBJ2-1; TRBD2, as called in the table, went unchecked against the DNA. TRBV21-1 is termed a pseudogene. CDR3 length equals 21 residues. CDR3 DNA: TGTGCCAGCAGCATCTCCAATTCACCCTTGGGGACTTCCAACTCCTACAATGAGCAGTTCTTC. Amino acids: CASSISNSPLGTSNSYNEQFF.

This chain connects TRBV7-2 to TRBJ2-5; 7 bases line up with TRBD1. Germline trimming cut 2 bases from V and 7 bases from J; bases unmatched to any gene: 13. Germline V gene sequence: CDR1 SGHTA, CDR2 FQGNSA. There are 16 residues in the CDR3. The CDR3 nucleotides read TGTGCCAGCAGCTTACGTCCCGGAACAGGGGTTAGGACCCAGTACTTC. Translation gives CASSLRPGTGVRTQYF.

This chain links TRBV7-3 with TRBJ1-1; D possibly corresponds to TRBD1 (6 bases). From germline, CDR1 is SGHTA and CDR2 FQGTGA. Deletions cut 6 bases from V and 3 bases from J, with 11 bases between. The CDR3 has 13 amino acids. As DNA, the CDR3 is TGTGCCAGCAGGTGGGGGCAAGACACTGAAGCTTTCTTT. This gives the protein CASRWGQDTEAFF. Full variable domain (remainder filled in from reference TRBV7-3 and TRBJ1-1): GAGVSQTPSNKVTEKGKYVELRCDPISGHTALYWYRQSLGQGPEFLIYFQGTGAADDSGLPNDRFFAVRPEGSVSTLKIQRTERGDSAVYLCASRWGQDTEAFFGQGTRLTVV.

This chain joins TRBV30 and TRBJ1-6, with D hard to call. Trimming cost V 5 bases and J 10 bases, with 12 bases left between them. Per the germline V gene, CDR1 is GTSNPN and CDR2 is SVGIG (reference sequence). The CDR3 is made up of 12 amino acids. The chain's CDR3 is CAWLPSGSPLHF. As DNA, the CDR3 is TGTGCCTGGCTCCCCTCGGGATCACCCCTCCACTTT.